Listed here is a single TCR beta chain. The antigen remains undetermined. This sample was taken from a study of T cell responses to AZD1222 COVID-19 vaccine. Study outcomes and limitations: An increase in Spike-specific TCR breadth and depth was observed after two AZD1222 doses. There were mostly white British donors and more females than males, and clonal diversity was possibly underestimated.

The germline V gene encodes CDR1 MNHEY and CDR2 SMNVEV (reference sequence). CDR3 length: 14 residues. The germline V and J ends were trimmed by 3 bases and 3 bases, with 12 bases remaining between them. Clones were read by immunoSEQ multiplex PCR, and TCRdb kept only the in-frame ones, dropping some. The sample contains 150,000 to 200,000 clones, around 94% of which appear only once. This sample comprised peripheral blood, obtained on day 0 of AZD1222 vaccination. The clonotype was recovered from an adult in good health. The V gene is TRBV27, the J gene TRBJ2-7; D is ambiguous. The CDR3 DNA is TGTGCCAGCAGTTTGGGTGGACCGAACTACGAGCAGTACTTC. This translates into CASSLGGPNYEQYF.